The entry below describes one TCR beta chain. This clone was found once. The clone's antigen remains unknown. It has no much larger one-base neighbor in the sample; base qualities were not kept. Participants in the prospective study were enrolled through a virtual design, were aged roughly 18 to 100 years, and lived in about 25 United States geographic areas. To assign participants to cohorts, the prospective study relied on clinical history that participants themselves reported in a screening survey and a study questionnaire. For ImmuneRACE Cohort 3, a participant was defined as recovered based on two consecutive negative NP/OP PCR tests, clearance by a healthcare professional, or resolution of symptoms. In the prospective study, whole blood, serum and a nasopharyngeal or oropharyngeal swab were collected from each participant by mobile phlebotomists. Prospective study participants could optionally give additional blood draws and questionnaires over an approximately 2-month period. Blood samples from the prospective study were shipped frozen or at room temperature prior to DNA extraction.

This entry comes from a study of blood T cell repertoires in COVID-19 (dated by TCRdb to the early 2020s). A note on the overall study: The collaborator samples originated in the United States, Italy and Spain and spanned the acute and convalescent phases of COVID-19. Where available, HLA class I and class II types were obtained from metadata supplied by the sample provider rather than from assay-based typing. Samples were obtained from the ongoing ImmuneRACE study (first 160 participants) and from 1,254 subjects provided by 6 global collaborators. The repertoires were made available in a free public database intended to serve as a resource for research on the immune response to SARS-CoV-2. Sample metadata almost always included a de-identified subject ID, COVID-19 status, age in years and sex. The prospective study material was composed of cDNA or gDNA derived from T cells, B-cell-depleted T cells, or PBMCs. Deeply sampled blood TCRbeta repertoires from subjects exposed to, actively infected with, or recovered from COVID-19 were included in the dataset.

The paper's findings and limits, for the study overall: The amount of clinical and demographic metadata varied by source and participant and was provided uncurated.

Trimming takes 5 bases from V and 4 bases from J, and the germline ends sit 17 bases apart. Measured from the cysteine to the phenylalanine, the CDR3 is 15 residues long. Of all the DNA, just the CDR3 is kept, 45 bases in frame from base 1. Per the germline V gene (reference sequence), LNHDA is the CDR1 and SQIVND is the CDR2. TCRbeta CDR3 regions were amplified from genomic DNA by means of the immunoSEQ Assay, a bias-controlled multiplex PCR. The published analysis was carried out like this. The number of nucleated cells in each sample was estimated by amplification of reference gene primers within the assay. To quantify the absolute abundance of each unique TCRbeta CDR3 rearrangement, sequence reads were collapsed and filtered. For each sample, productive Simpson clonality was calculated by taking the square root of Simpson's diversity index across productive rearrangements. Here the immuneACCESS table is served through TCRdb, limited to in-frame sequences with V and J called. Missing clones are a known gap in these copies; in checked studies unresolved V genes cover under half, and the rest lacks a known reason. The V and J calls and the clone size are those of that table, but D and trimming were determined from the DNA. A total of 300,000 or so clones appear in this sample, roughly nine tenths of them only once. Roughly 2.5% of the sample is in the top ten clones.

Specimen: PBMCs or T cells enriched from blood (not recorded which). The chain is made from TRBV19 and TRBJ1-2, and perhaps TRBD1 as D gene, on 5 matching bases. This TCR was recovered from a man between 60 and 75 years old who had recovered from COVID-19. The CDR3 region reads CASSLDMGRGYGYTF. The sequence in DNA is TGTGCCAGTAGTCTCGACATGGGGCGCGGCTATGGCTACACCTTC.